Listed below are T cell receptor beta chains from one sample, sequenced in a study of blood T cell repertoires in COVID-19. Repertoires were generated with immunoSEQ multiplex PCR, while TCRdb's copy carries only in-frame clones and drops some. The data hold 100,000 to 120,000 clones, with 88% observed a single time. The sequenced sample consisted of peripheral blood. These receptors came from a woman aged 45 to 65 with acute or convalescent COVID-19. CDR3s include the opening cysteine and the closing phenylalanine or tryptophan. The D gene is left open where the match is weak. Clone size appears in some rows only: once, few, many, or a class for an expanded clone.

v_call	d_call	j_call	clone_size	cdr3_aa	cdr3_nt
TRBV25-1	TRBD1	TRBJ1-3	NA	CASSSGQGISGNTIYF	TGTGCCAGCAGCTCGGGACAGGGAATATCTGGAAACACCATATATTTT
TRBV5-1	NA	TRBJ2-5	NA	CASSQESTRPQYF	TGCGCCAGCAGCCAGGAAAGCACCAGACCCCAGTACTTC
TRBV4-1	TRBD2	TRBJ2-1	NA	CASSQEGGGFREQFF	TGCGCCAGCAGCCAAGAGGGGGGGGGATTTCGGGAGCAGTTCTTC
TRBV29-1	NA	TRBJ1-1	NA	CSVVPAVNTEAFF	TGCAGCGTTGTTCCGGCGGTGAACACTGAAGCTTTCTTT
TRBV6-5	NA	TRBJ1-2	few	CASNLSRGVGYTF	TGTGCCAGCAACCTTTCCCGGGGGGTTGGCTACACCTTC
TRBV7-8	NA	TRBJ2-7	NA	CASSLAPGHLYEQYF	TGTGCCAGCAGCTTAGCACCCGGACATCTATACGAGCAGTACTTC
TRBV20-1	TRBD2	TRBJ2-1	NA	CSASGPHTSGRSYNEQFF	TGCAGTGCCAGTGGTCCTCATACTAGCGGGAGATCCTACAATGAGCAGTTCTTC
TRBV2	TRBD2	TRBJ2-3	NA	CASRGSSGGAGTQYF	TGTGCCAGCAGAGGGTCCAGCGGGGGCGCGGGGACGCAGTATTTT
TRBV5-1	TRBD2	TRBJ2-5	NA	CASSLPITSGTGETQYF	TGCGCCAGCAGCCTGCCTATTACTAGCGGGACGGGAGAGACCCAGTACTTC
TRBV7-9	TRBD2	TRBJ2-7	NA	CASSLALAGADHEQYF	TGTGCCAGCAGCTTAGCCCTAGCGGGAGCTGACCACGAGCAGTACTTC
TRBV29-1	NA	TRBJ1-5	NA	CSVVSAGSNQPQHF	TGCAGCGTTGTTTCCGCGGGCAGCAATCAGCCCCAGCATTTT
TRBV13	TRBD2	TRBJ2-7	NA	CASSPPGLAGGPYEQYF	TGTGCCAGCAGCCCGCCGGGACTAGCGGGAGGGCCCTACGAGCAGTACTTC
TRBV9	NA	TRBJ2-1	NA	CASSRDLRQFF	TGTGCCAGCAGCCGGGACTTAAGACAGTTCTTC
TRBV5-6	TRBD1	TRBJ2-5	NA	CASSLRPGTGASQETQYF	TGTGCCAGCAGCTTGCGGCCCGGGACAGGGGCGAGCCAAGAGACCCAGTACTTC
TRBV14	TRBD2	TRBJ2-2	NA	CASRPSGNTGELFF	TGTGCCAGCAGACCTAGCGGGAACACCGGGGAGCTGTTTTTT
TRBV18	NA	TRBJ2-7	NA	CASSPDRYEQYF	TGTGCCAGCTCCCCGGACAGATACGAGCAGTACTTC
TRBV5-4	TRBD1	TRBJ2-1	NA	CASSSYRGVVDEQFF	TGTGCCAGCAGCTCGTACAGGGGGGTGGTCGATGAGCAGTTCTTC
TRBV28	NA	TRBJ1-2	NA	CASSLFLGGGYTF	TGTGCCAGCAGTTTATTCCTGGGGGGAGGCTACACCTTC
TRBV4-1	NA	TRBJ1-4	NA	CASSQEGRLTTNEKLFF	TGCGCCAGCAGCCAAGAGGGGCGACTCACAACTAATGAAAAACTGTTTTTT
TRBV5-4	TRBD1	TRBJ2-1	NA	CASSFPTGNYNEQFF	TGTGCCAGCAGTTTCCCGACAGGGAATTACAATGAGCAGTTCTTC
TRBV6-5	TRBD2	TRBJ2-3	NA	CASRPLAGATDTQYF	TGTGCCAGCAGACCACTAGCGGGAGCTACAGATACGCAGTATTTT
TRBV2	TRBD1	TRBJ1-5	NA	CASRDRRSNQPQHF	TGTGCCAGCAGGGACAGGCGTAGCAATCAGCCCCAGCATTTT
TRBV6-4	TRBD2	TRBJ2-3	NA	CASVAPAGVGTDTQYF	TGTGCCAGCGTGGCGCCGGCGGGAGTTGGTACAGATACGCAGTATTTT
TRBV12-3/TRBV12-4	TRBD2	TRBJ2-1	NA	CASRLAGGGEQFF	TGTGCCAGCAGACTAGCGGGAGGGGGGGAGCAGTTCTTC
TRBV27	NA	TRBJ2-1	once	CASSSLLEGILRSRFF	TGTGCCAGCAGTTCCCTCCTGGAGGGGATATTACGCTCTCGGTTCTTC
TRBV19	TRBD2	TRBJ2-7	NA	CASSRAGTSASYEQYF	TGTGCCAGTAGTAGGGCCGGGACTAGCGCTTCCTACGAGCAGTACTTC
TRBV24-1	TRBD1	TRBJ2-1	NA	CATSDPRQGGFDEQFF	TGTGCCACCAGTGATCCCCGACAGGGTGGGTTTGATGAGCAGTTCTTC
TRBV19	NA	TRBJ1-2	few	CASSIDYREGYGYTF	TGTGCCAGTAGTATAGATTATAGGGAGGGCTATGGCTACACCTTC
TRBV15	NA	TRBJ1-5	NA	CATSREGGGQPQHF	TGTGCCACCAGCAGAGAGGGGGGAGGGCAGCCCCAGCATTTT
TRBV3-1/TRBV3-2	TRBD2	TRBJ2-2	NA	CASSQTGLAGAGTGELFF	TGTGCCAGCAGCCAAACGGGACTAGCGGGAGCGGGCACCGGGGAGCTGTTTTTT
TRBV7-9	TRBD1	TRBJ2-5	once	CASSLLGQGSETQYF	TGTGCCAGCAGCTTACTGGGACAGGGGTCGGAGACCCAGTACTTC
TRBV5-6	NA	TRBJ2-2	NA	CASSLSGASNTGELFF	TGTGCCAGCAGCTTGTCGGGAGCCTCGAACACCGGGGAGCTGTTTTTT
TRBV11-1	TRBD2	TRBJ2-5	NA	CASSLLAGAETQYF	TGTGCCAGCAGTCTTCTAGCGGGAGCCGAGACCCAGTACTTC
TRBV10-3	TRBD2	TRBJ2-5	once	CAISEREGRGETQYF	TGTGCCATCAGTGAGCGGGAGGGCCGCGGAGAGACCCAGTACTTC
TRBV7-9	NA	TRBJ2-2	few	CASTGGLTNTGELFF	TGTGCCAGCACTGGGGGACTCACAAACACCGGGGAGCTGTTTTTT
TRBV5-4	TRBD2	TRBJ2-2	NA	CASSLRTSRVGELFF	TGTGCCAGCAGCTTAAGGACTAGCCGAGTCGGGGAGCTGTTTTTT
TRBV2	TRBD1	TRBJ2-7	few	CARGGQGYEQYF	TGTGCCAGGGGAGGACAGGGCTACGAGCAGTACTTC
TRBV24-1	NA	TRBJ1-5	NA	CATSDPGSNQPQHF	TGTGCCACCAGTGACCCAGGTAGCAATCAGCCCCAGCATTTT
TRBV27	NA	TRBJ1-1	NA	CASSLSSMGRYTEAFF	TGTGCCAGCAGTTTGAGTTCGATGGGGCGGTACACTGAAGCTTTCTTT
TRBV5-6	TRBD2	TRBJ2-1	NA	CASSSGLAGKFF	TGTGCCAGCAGCTCCGGACTAGCGGGAAAGTTCTTC
TRBV6-6	TRBD2	TRBJ2-7	NA	CASGTSVYEQYF	TGTGCCAGCGGGACTAGCGTCTACGAGCAGTACTTC
TRBV2	TRBD2	TRBJ2-2	few	CASRGSGRVTGELFF	TGTGCCAGCAGAGGTAGCGGGAGAGTCACCGGGGAGCTGTTTTTT
TRBV28	TRBD1	TRBJ2-1	NA	CASSSRQGASSYNEQFF	TGTGCCAGCAGTTCCAGACAGGGGGCGAGCTCCTACAATGAGCAGTTCTTC
TRBV12-3/TRBV12-4	NA	TRBJ2-3	NA	CASSLAADTQYF	TGTGCCAGCAGTTTAGCCGCAGATACGCAGTATTTT
TRBV18	TRBD1	TRBJ1-2	NA	CASSPDRAGGYTF	TGTGCCAGCTCACCTGACAGGGCTGGAGGCTACACCTTC
TRBV7-2	TRBD1	TRBJ1-1	few	CASSSEGGYTEAFF	TGTGCCAGCAGCTCAGAAGGGGGCTACACTGAAGCTTTCTTT
TRBV12-3/TRBV12-4	NA	TRBJ1-4	once	CASSYSQNEKLFF	TGTGCCAGCAGTTACAGCCAGAATGAAAAACTGTTTTTT
TRBV6-5	NA	TRBJ1-5	NA	CASRDSGNQPQHF	TGTGCCAGCAGGGACAGTGGAAATCAGCCCCAGCATTTT
TRBV5-1	NA	TRBJ1-3	NA	CASSRGGGNTIYF	TGCGCCAGCAGCCGAGGGGGTGGAAACACCATATATTTT
TRBV3-1/TRBV3-2	TRBD2	TRBJ2-4	NA	CASSQKVRLAGGDIQYF	TGTGCCAGCAGCCAAAAGGTCCGACTAGCGGGAGGGGACATTCAGTACTTC
TRBV6-5	TRBD1	TRBJ1-1	NA	CASRSGTGMAFF	TGTGCCAGCAGGTCCGGGACAGGAATGGCTTTCTTT
TRBV19	NA	TRBJ1-1	NA	CASSIRQHLNTEAFF	TGTGCCAGTAGTATAAGACAGCACTTGAACACTGAAGCTTTCTTT
TRBV18	NA	TRBJ1-2	NA	CASSPPIGDGYTF	TGTGCCAGCTCACCACCGATAGGAGACGGCTACACCTTC
TRBV19	TRBD1	TRBJ2-7	NA	CASSPGTGFSEQYF	TGTGCCAGTAGTCCCGGGACAGGGTTCTCCGAGCAGTACTTC